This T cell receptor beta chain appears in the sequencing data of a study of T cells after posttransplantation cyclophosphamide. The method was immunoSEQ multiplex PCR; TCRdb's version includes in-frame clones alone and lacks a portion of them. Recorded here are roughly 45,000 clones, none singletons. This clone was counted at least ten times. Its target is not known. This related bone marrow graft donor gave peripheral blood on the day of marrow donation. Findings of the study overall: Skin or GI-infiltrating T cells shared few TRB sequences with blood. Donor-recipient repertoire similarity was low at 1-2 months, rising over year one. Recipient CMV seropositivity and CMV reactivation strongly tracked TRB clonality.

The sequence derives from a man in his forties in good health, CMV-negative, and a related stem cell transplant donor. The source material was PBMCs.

CDR3 residues: CASSDGAASTDTQYF. CDR3 DNA: TGTGCCAGCAGTGACGGAGCGGCAAGCACAGATACGCAGTATTTT. The genes are TRBV2 and TRBJ2-3, with TRBD2 as a possible D gene (5 bases). Germline V gives CDR1 SNHLY, CDR2 FYNNEI. V dropped 3 bases and J dropped 0 bases, with 10 bases sitting between them. This CDR3 region has 15 residues.